The present T cell receptor (beta chain) was sequenced within a study of naive and memory T cell subsets (dated by TCRdb to 2017 to 2019). With regard to the full study: The study applied an open-source, UMI-based TCR alpha and beta sequencing pipeline to sorted naive and memory peripheral blood T cell subsets. The results of the functional CMV T cell responses matched the IgG serology results in every case. RNA was DNase-treated and reverse transcribed with TCR constant-region primers, mostly using SuperScript III.

Library preparation was by UMI-ligation and nested PCR. To cover both TRBC1 and TRBC2, the beta constant-region primer consisted of an equimolar mix of two oligonucleotides. T4 RNA ligase 1 ligated a single-stranded oligonucleotide carrying the SP2 primer and a 12-nucleotide UMI to the cDNA 3' end. The ligated cDNA went through four rounds of PCR with nested alpha and beta constant-region primers together with the SP2 primer. The ligation reaction was kept at 16 degrees C for 20-24 hours. PCR2 was usually performed as a SYBR Green qPCR and halted at a preset threshold so that over-amplification would not occur. Agencourt AMPure XP magnetic beads were used for all purifications after the first. Libraries were quantified by Qubit and checked on a TapeStation, where a main peak was expected near 650 bp. The pooled libraries were sequenced on an Illumina MiSeq using v2 2x251 paired-end kits, which usually yielded roughly 0.95-2.2 million reads per sample. Each sample library was pooled at approximately 4.2 nM, and roughly 4.5-7% PhiX was included to improve cluster recognition. Per the authors' processing: V and J genes were assigned to Demultiplexor-processed FASTQ reads by Decombinator through tag matching, with a single base-pair mismatch being allowed. By using UMIs, Collapsinator corrected both sequencing errors and the frequency errors caused by PCR heterogeneity. CDR3Translator translated TCRs and extracted CDR3s from the conserved cysteine to the FGXG phenylalanine, flagging non-productive sequences. Repertoires were subsampled to equal numbers of UMI-defined TCRs before Gini, Shannon entropy and inverse Simpson indices were calculated. Clonotype abundance distributions were fitted to a power law by maximum likelihood within the linear range. When run on a single naive CD8 sample, MIGEC and the pipeline yielded similar UMI counts, similar unique TCR numbers and similar clonal distributions. One analysis removed from the naive repertoire any naive TCRs that were also present in any memory subset from the same donor. A set of approximately 7,300 CMV-associated CDR3 sequences, compiled from VDJdb and a published dataset, was used to search the repertoires. TCRdb reworked the public reads: Q25 trimming with fastp, MiXCR clone assembly, productive beta chains retained. Every distinct CDR3 protein forms one entry, paired with its most common genes and DNA. For this entry, the V and J calls and clone size follow TCRdb and not the study's own pipeline. This sample holds 140,000 to 150,000 distinct CDR3 sequences; about a sixth were observed only once. Of the sample, roughly 0.14% is held by the ten largest clones.

This clonotype was counted between two and nine times. Its antigen is unknown. The sample holds no much larger clone one base away, and base qualities are not on file. Separate amplification of TCR alpha and beta chain libraries was performed from the second PCR step onward. The CMV status of each donor was determined by measuring IFNgamma production from CD4+ T cells after fresh PBMCs had been stimulated overnight with CMV viral lysate. Using Miltenyi beads, CD4 T cells were first positively selected, and CD8 T cells were then positively selected from the CD4-negative fraction. Cells were stained for CD3, CD4, CD8, CD45RA, CD27 and a live/dead dye and were sorted on a BD Aria II into four subsets based on CD45RA and CD27. Three healthy volunteers provided blood, and the blood of each volunteer was split into CD4 and CD8 T cells and then into four differentiation subsets. Around 110 ml of peripheral blood was collected from each donor, and PBMC were isolated by Ficoll-Paque PLUS density-gradient centrifugation. The sorted cells were lysed in RLT buffer, after which RNA was extracted using a Qiagen RNeasy kit and kept at -80 degrees C.

The paper's findings and limits, for the study overall: The repertoire findings for the naive and memory subsets could not be validated, as no ground truth was available. In both CD4 and CD8 cells, a rise in Gini index and a fall in Shannon and inverse Simpson diversity were observed from naive through CM, EM and EMRA. Clonotypes were defined as single alpha or beta chain sequences, not paired alpha/beta receptors. RNA-based TCR counts may be influenced by expression changes linked to T cell activation and differentiation. The abundance of TCRs followed a power law with an exponent that differed between naive and memory subsets yet stayed consistent across the three individuals. Naive repertoires, especially CD8, contained a few larger clonotypes, possibly memory cells re-expressing CD45RA. After error correction, only a single occurrence was seen for over 90% of naive TCR sequences, so much steeper abundance distributions were produced than in memory subsets.

Taken from cysteine to phenylalanine, the CDR3 has 18 residues. The sequence is cut down to CDR3 DNA, 54 bases in frame from base 1. As encoded in the germline V gene, CDR1 is MGHRA while CDR2 is YSYEKL. Germline trimming amounts to 1 base on V and 0 bases on J, with 6 as the count of junction bases outside the gene matches. This receptor chain uses TRBV4-1 and TRBJ2-1; 10 middle bases align to TRBD2. The receptor was isolated from a human donor in good health. The specimen sequenced was naive CD4+ T cells from blood. The cell subset or site label of this sample denotes: naive T cells, CD45RA high CD27+. CDR3 region: CASSQGGLAGVSYNEQFF. The nucleotide sequence is TGCGCCAGCAGCCAAGGGGGGCTAGCGGGAGTCTCCTACAATGAGCAGTTCTTC.